These 28 T cell receptor beta chains share one sample of origin, sequenced in a study of T cells after yellow fever vaccination (dated by TCRdb to the late 2010s). Library generation was performed with 5' RACE. The reads were generated on an Illumina HiSeq 2500. Using fastp trimming at Q25 and MiXCR clonotype assembly, TCRdb reanalyzed the public sequencing data and kept in-frame beta chains. For every CDR3 protein sequence, its rows merge into one entry that carries the most common genes and DNA. Within this sample are some 320,000 distinct CDR3 sequences, with 7.5% to 9% of them counted one time only. The ten largest make up over 15% of the sample. The treatment or condition label, read with the paper, signifies: live attenuated yellow fever vaccine strain. The starting material was PBMCs, obtained on the day of the first yellow fever vaccination. The receptor set was obtained from a man younger than 35 who received the YFV17D yellow fever vaccine.

Only a few counts were recorded for this clonotype. The chain employs TRBV12-3 or TRBV12-4 and TRBJ2-3; 15 bases map to TRBD2. With V trimmed by 6 bases and J by 4 bases, 14 bases remained unmatched. The CDR3 covers 19 residues. CDR3 coding DNA: TGTGCCAGCAGGGGCCCCGGGACTAGCGGGGGGCCAGATTCAGATACGCAGTATTTT. Protein sequence: CASRGPGTSGGPDSDTQYF.

This clonotype was found a few times. The genes are TRBV6-1 and TRBJ2-7; D perhaps matches TRBD1 (6 bases). Looked up from germline, CDR1 is MNHNS and CDR2 is SASEGT. The CDR3 is 14 residues long. V was pared by 7 bases and J by 0 bases, with 13 bases between. DNA for the CDR3: TGTGCCAGCAACCCGACAGGATCCTCCTACGAGCAGTACGTC. It translates to CASNPTGSSYEQYV.

The chain is built from TRBV6-5 and TRBJ1-2; D might be TRBD1 (5 bases). In germline, CDR1 is MNHEY, CDR2 SVGAGI. The CDR3 is 11 residues long. V was pared by 7 bases and J by 7 bases, with 10 bases between. CDR3: CASKQGSGYTF. In DNA form, the CDR3 reads TGTGCCAGCAAGCAGGGATCTGGCTACACCTTC.

This clonotype was detected a few times. The rearrangement joins TRBV20-1 to TRBJ2-5; TRBD1 agrees at 8 bases. V lost 6 bases to trimming and J lost 4 bases; unmatched junction nucleotides: 7. This CDR3 spans 13 amino acids. In germline, CDR1 is DFQATT, CDR2 SNEGSKA (reference sequence). Here the CDR3 reads CSAAGQGGETQYF. CDR3 bases: TGCAGTGCAGCTGGACAGGGTGGAGAGACCCAGTACTTC.

This clonotype occurred once. V and J are TRBV29-1 and TRBJ2-1; D tentatively reads TRBD1 or TRBD2 (5 bases each). Germline V CDR1 and CDR2: SQVTM, ANQGSEA. The CDR3 contains 12 residues. The CDR3: CAGGGDYNEQFF. The DNA for the CDR3 is TGCGCCGGTGGGGGAGACTACAATGAGCAGTTCTTC.

The chain recombines TRBV7-6 with TRBJ1-1, with D uncertain. The CDR3 runs 15 residues. V dropped 5 bases and J dropped 4 bases, with 17 bases sitting between them. Germline lookup yields CDR1 SGHVS and CDR2 FNYEAQ. CDR3 region: CASSPHDPGGTEAFF. Written as DNA, the CDR3 is TGTGCCAGCAGCCCTCACGACCCCGGCGGCACTGAAGCTTTCTTT.

The table lists this clonotype with a few counts. The V call is TRBV7-2, the J call TRBJ2-7, with 7 bases matching TRBD1. With V trimmed by 1 base and J by 0 bases, 3 bases remained unmatched. The CDR3 covers 15 residues. Germline V lookup: CDR1 SGHTA, CDR2 FQGNSA. The CDR3 region is CASSLDRGTSYEQYV. In DNA, the CDR3 is TGTGCCAGCAGCTTAGACAGGGGAACCTCCTACGAGCAGTACGTC.

This clonotype was counted only a few times. The gene calls are TRBV9 and TRBJ1-6; no firm D call. Per germline, CDR1 SGDLS and CDR2 YYNGEE. The ends were cut back, 4 bases at V and 1 base at J, with 15 bases in the middle. The CDR3 consists of 17 residues. In nucleotides, the CDR3 is TGTGCCAGCAGCACCCGGGAGTCGTGGTCCTATAATTCACCCCTCCACTTT. Encoded protein: CASSTRESWSYNSPLHF.

This clonotype was counted many times. The V and J genes are TRBV7-6 and TRBJ2-3; D perhaps matches TRBD2 (6 bases). V was pared by 2 bases and J by 5 bases, with 8 bases between. This CDR3 spans 13 amino acids. Germline V lookup: CDR1 SGHVS, CDR2 FNYEAQ. The CDR3 region is CASSLPGRDTQYF. CDR3 nucleotides: TGTGCCAGCAGCTTACCCGGGAGAGATACGCAGTATTTT.

This clonotype was observed at least ten times. The CDR3 reads CASSPETAGRSPLHF. The CDR3 DNA sequence: TGCGCCAGCAGCCCTGAAACGGCAGGAAGGTCACCCCTCCACTTT. The rearrangement links TRBV5-1 to TRBJ1-6; D gene uncertain. The V and J ends lost 4 bases and 10 bases respectively, with 18 bases between them. Germline loops: CDR1 SGHRS, CDR2 YFSETQ. This CDR3 contains 15 residues. Drawing the rest from reference TRBV5-1 and TRBJ1-6, the complete variable domain is KAGVTQTPRYLIKTRGQQVTLSCSPISGHRSVSWYQQTPGQGLQFLFEYFSETQRNKGNFPGRFSGRQFSNSRSEMNVSTLELGDSALYLCASSPETAGRSPLHFGNGTRLTVT.

Ten or more counts support this clonotype. The V call is TRBV4-1, the J call TRBJ2-7; no clear D gene. The ends were cut back, 0 bases at V and 0 bases at J, with 9 bases in the middle. Germline V gives CDR1 MGHRA, CDR2 YSYEKL. CDR3 size: 15 residues. The CDR3 nucleotides are TGCGCCAGCAGCCAAGATTCCTCCGGCTCCTACGAGCAGTACGTC. Protein sequence: CASSQDSSGSYEQYV.

This clonotype was recorded a few times. This chain joins TRBV10-3 and TRBJ1-2; possible D gene TRBD1, 5 bases. Per germline, CDR1 ENHRY and CDR2 SYGVKD. Trimming took off 0 bases at V and 2 bases at J, with 10 bases between the two ends. The CDR3 is made up of 15 amino acids. The CDR3 protein is CAISESTEGNYGYTF. DNA for the CDR3: TGTGCCATCAGTGAGTCGACGGAGGGGAACTATGGCTACACCTTC.

The chain is built from TRBV4-3 and TRBJ2-2; 8 nucleotides match TRBD1. The V segment lost 3 bases and the J segment 4 bases; nucleotides outside the gene matches: 1. Germline V CDR1 and CDR2: LGHNA, YSLEER. The CDR3 has 14 residues. CDR3 in DNA: TGCGCCAGCAGCCATGGACAGGGCACCGGGGAGCTGTTTTTT. Its translation: CASSHGQGTGELFF.

The V call is TRBV4-3, the J call TRBJ2-1, with a possible D match to TRBD2 (5 bases). CDR3 length: 14 residues. V was shortened by 0 bases and J by 15 bases, with 18 bases between the two germline ends. CDR1 is LGHNA and CDR2 is YSLEER in the germline V gene. The CDR3 is CASSQERRSTDRFF. The CDR3 bases are TGCGCCAGCAGCCAAGAAAGGAGGAGTACGGATAGGTTCTTC.

The V gene is TRBV5-1, the J gene TRBJ2-3, with 7 bases matching TRBD1. The CDR3 length is 16 residues. Per germline, CDR1 SGHRS and CDR2 YFSETQ. The ends lost 0 bases at V and 2 bases at J; junction bases unmatched: 6. For the CDR3, the DNA is TGCGCCAGCAGCTTGGGGACAGGATACTACACAGATACGCAGTATTTT. Protein product: CASSLGTGYYTDTQYF.

The chain couples TRBV6-2 or TRBV6-3 to TRBJ2-7, with D perhaps matching TRBD2 (5 bases). The CDR3 length is 13 residues. Trimming removed 10 bases from V and 0 bases from J, with 13 bases in between. CDR1 is MNHEY and CDR2 is SVGEGT in the germline V gene. The CDR3 nucleotides are TGTGCCACCCGGAGGAAGGTCTCCTACGAGCAGTACTTC. Amino acid sequence: CATRRKVSYEQYF.

This clonotype has more than one count but fewer than ten. This rearrangement joins TRBV11-2 to TRBJ1-4, with D uncertain. V was cut by 0 bases and J by 4 bases, with 15 bases left in between. CDR3 length: 17 amino acids. Germline loops: CDR1 SGHAT, CDR2 FQNNGV. The chain's CDR3 is CASSLDGPATFNEKLFF. Here the CDR3 DNA reads TGTGCCAGCAGCTTAGATGGACCGGCGACGTTTAATGAAAAACTGTTTTTT.

This clonotype was seen a few times. The chain is built from TRBV4-1 and TRBJ2-5; TRBD2 might be the D (5 bases). CDR1 and CDR2 from the germline V gene are MGHRA and YSYEKL. The CDR3 consists of 15 residues. The V end lost 0 bases, the J end lost 2 bases, and 10 bases lay between the germline ends. This chain's CDR3 is CASSQDPGGQETQYF. The CDR3 DNA reads as TGCGCCAGCAGCCAAGATCCTGGCGGGCAAGAGACCCAGTACTTC.

The chain employs TRBV20-1 and TRBJ2-7; D is perhaps TRBD1 (5 bases). V dropped 3 bases and J dropped 2 bases, with 8 bases sitting between them. The CDR3 runs to 12 residues. Per the germline V gene, CDR1 is DFQATT and CDR2 is SNEGSKA (reference sequence). CDR3 protein: CSARGPTYEQYF. The DNA of the CDR3 is TGCAGTGCTAGGGGGCCGACCTACGAGCAGTACTTC.

V and J are TRBV7-9 and TRBJ2-7; D remains unclear. Germline lookup yields CDR1 SEHNR and CDR2 FQNEAQ (reference sequence). This CDR3 is built from 15 residues. CDR3 loop: CASSLTPLLGLERYV. For the CDR3, the DNA is TGTGCCAGCAGCTTAACCCCCCTTTTAGGGCTCGAGCGGTACGTC.

This clonotype was detected ten times or more. The chain employs TRBV7-2 and TRBJ2-5; D perhaps matches TRBD1 (5 bases). V was cut by 3 bases and J by 1 base, with 9 bases left in between. The V gene's germline CDR1 is SGHTA and CDR2 FQGNSA. CDR3 size: 14 residues. CDR3 sequence reads: CASSFNQGQETQYF. In nucleotides, the CDR3 is TGTGCCAGCAGCTTTAATCAGGGCCAAGAGACCCAGTACTTC. Based on the CDR3 plus reference TRBV7-2 and TRBJ2-5, the full variable domain is GAGVSQSPSNKVTEKGKDVELRCDPISGHTALYWYRQSLGQGLEFLIYFQGNSAPDKSGLPSDRFSAERTGGSVSTLTIQRTQQEDSAVYLCASSFNQGQETQYFGPGTRLLVL.

This clonotype was recorded a few times. The chain uses TRBV5-1 and TRBJ2-2, with 8 positions matching TRBD2. The CDR3 extends over 13 amino acids. The germline V gene encodes CDR1 SGHRS and CDR2 YFSETQ. Trimming cost V 2 bases and J 6 bases; bases outside gene matches: 0. The CDR3 sequence: CASSFSGAGELFF. The CDR3 nucleotides read TGCGCCAGCAGCTTTAGCGGGGCCGGGGAGCTGTTTTTT.

In its sample, this clonotype was seen a few times. This chain connects TRBV18 to TRBJ2-7; 7 bases map to TRBD1. Germline loops: CDR1 KGHSH, CDR2 LQKENI. With V trimmed by 4 bases and J by 4 bases, 4 bases remained unmatched. The CDR3 is 13 residues long. CDR3 protein: CASSRTGIYEQYV. The CDR3 DNA follows: TGTGCCAGCTCACGGACAGGAATATACGAGCAGTACGTC.

In this sample, this clonotype turned up a few times. The rearrangement uses TRBV20-1 and TRBJ2-1; 12 nucleotides align to TRBD2. The CDR3 covers 16 residues. Germline-derived CDR1 and CDR2 are DFQATT and SNEGSKA (reference sequence). The trim removed 4 bases at V and 3 bases at J, leaving 7 bases unmatched. Written as DNA, the CDR3 is TGCAGTGCTAACCCCTCTAGCGGGGGGGGCTACAATGAGCAGTTCTTC. It codes for CSANPSSGGGYNEQFF.

Only a few counts were recorded for this clonotype. The chain recombines TRBV19 with TRBJ1-5; D gene ambiguous. The CDR3 has 16 amino acids. CDR1 and CDR2 from the germline V gene are LNHDA and SQIVND (reference sequence). Trimming removed 7 bases from V and 3 bases from J, with 19 bases in between. The CDR3 DNA follows: TGTGCCAGTACCCCAGACGTCTGGGCGTCCAATCAGCCCCAGCATTTT. Translating gives CASTPDVWASNQPQHF.

This clonotype was recorded a few times. The chain is built from TRBV5-1 and TRBJ1-1; 11 bases are a match to TRBD1. J lost 1 base, V lost 4 bases, and 9 bases had no gene match. CDR1 and CDR2 from the germline V gene are SGHRS and YFSETQ. The length of the CDR3 is 17 residues. The CDR3 protein is CASSPGQGAMGNTEAFF. The CDR3 DNA follows: TGCGCCAGCAGCCCTGGACAGGGGGCTATGGGGAACACTGAAGCTTTCTTT.

The gene calls are TRBV5-6 and TRBJ1-5, with 10 bases lining up with TRBD1. There are 16 residues in the CDR3. Germline values: CDR1 SGHDT, CDR2 YYEEEE. V gave up 4 bases and J gave up 2 bases; unmatched junction bases: 6. CDR3 region: CASSAEGTGGNQPQHF. The CDR3 coding sequence is TGTGCCAGCAGCGCTGAAGGGACAGGGGGCAATCAGCCCCAGCATTTT.

V is TRBV12-3 or TRBV12-4 and J is TRBJ2-2; D possibly matches TRBD1 or TRBD2 (5 bases each). Trimming cost V 7 bases and J 9 bases, with 15 bases left between them. This CDR3 has 13 residues. The CDR3 bases are TGTGCCAGCACCACCTCTGGGGGAAGGGAGCTGTTTTTT. This codes for CASTTSGGRELFF.